These 10 T cell receptor beta chains were sequenced from one sample in a study of cytomegalovirus exposure and HLA in healthy donors. Both 60 Vbeta primers and 13 Jbeta primers went into the PCR. TCRdb's copy holds only in-frame clones and misses some; the assay was immunoSEQ multiplex PCR. The sample includes around 160,000 clones, 75% to 80% of them seen just once. The sample comprised PBMCs. Every receptor here comes from a man in his forties or fifties in good health and CMV-seropositive.

Here the CDR3 reads CASSLDRAWETQYF. The CDR3 nucleotides are TGCGCCAGCAGCTTAGACAGGGCGTGGGAGACCCAGTACTTC. V gene TRBV5-1 combines with J gene TRBJ2-5; 7 bases line up with TRBD1. J was trimmed by 5 bases and V by 2 bases; bases with no gene match: 6. CDR3 length equals 14 residues. Germline CDR1 is SGHRS and CDR2 is YFSETQ. Full variable domain (missing parts from reference TRBV5-1 and TRBJ2-5): KAGVTQTPRYLIKTRGQQVTLSCSPISGHRSVSWYQQTPGQGLQFLFEYFSETQRNKGNFPGRFSGRQFSNSRSEMNVSTLELGDSALYLCASSLDRAWETQYFGPGTRLLVL.

CDR3 bases: TGTGCCAGCACTCCCTCTAGCGGGGGCCGAGGGACAGATACGCAGTATTTT. Residues: CASTPSSGGRGTDTQYF. The gene calls are TRBV27 and TRBJ2-3; 10 positions match TRBD2. Germline CDR1 and CDR2: MNHEY and SMNVEV (reference sequence). The CDR3 length is 17 residues. After removal of 7 bases from V and 3 bases from J, the junction contained 13 bases not matched to a gene.

The table lists this clone with a count of one. CDR3 sequence reads: CASSSGTSGRLNNEQFF. The CDR3 DNA reads as TGCGCCAGCAGCTCTGGGACTAGCGGGCGGCTCAACAATGAGCAGTTCTTC. V gene TRBV5-1 combines with J gene TRBJ2-1; TRBD2 matches at 12 bases. CDR3 length: 17 amino acids. The junction had 9 bases not matched to a gene; V was cut back by 3 bases and J by 5 bases. Germline CDR1 is SGHRS and CDR2 is YFSETQ.

In the case of this clone: Other DNA sequences within the sample encode an identical CDR3. The chain recombines TRBV19 with TRBJ2-2, with a weak D call TRBD1 (5 bases). V was pared by 6 bases and J by 6 bases, with 8 bases between. CDR1 is LNHDA and CDR2 is SQIVND in the germline V gene (reference sequence). There are 12 residues in the CDR3. The CDR3 loop reads CASSPRAGELFF. In DNA form, the CDR3 reads TGTGCCAGTAGCCCCAGGGCCGGGGAGCTGTTTTTT.

The V and J genes are TRBV27 and TRBJ2-3, with 11 bases that match TRBD1. CDR3 length equals 18 residues. The V gene end was trimmed by 2 bases and the J gene end by 6 bases; junction bases not matched to a gene: 13. Germline-derived CDR1 and CDR2 are MNHEY and SMNVEV (reference sequence). The CDR3 loop is CASSLTGGTGGSRDTQYF. In DNA form, the CDR3 reads TGTGCCAGCAGTTTAACGGGAGGGACAGGGGGTTCGAGGGATACGCAGTATTTT.

This clone appeared once. The chain is built from TRBV7-8 and TRBJ2-3, with TRBD1 matching 10 bases. Germline V CDR1 and CDR2: SGHVS, FQNEAQ. The V segment lost 1 base and the J segment 5 bases; nucleotides outside the gene matches: 3. The CDR3 is 15 amino acids. The CDR3 DNA reads TGTGCCAGCAGCTTAGAGGGACAGGGGTTAGATACGCAGTATTTT. Its protein is CASSLEGQGLDTQYF. Together with reference TRBV7-8 and TRBJ2-3, the CDR3 gives the full variable domain: GAGVSQSPRYKVAKRGQDVALRCDPISGHVSLFWYQQALGQGPEFLTYFQNEAQLDKSGLPSDRFFAERPEGSVSTLKIQRTQQEDSAVYLCASSLEGQGLDTQYFGPGTRLTVL.

This chain uses TRBV5-1 with TRBJ2-7; TRBD1 agrees at 9 bases. CDR1 and CDR2 (germline): SGHRS, YFSETQ. The CDR3 spans 16 residues. J gave up 6 bases and V 0 bases, and 10 bases lay outside the gene matches. This CDR3 is CASSLEVGTGISEQYF. Written as DNA, the CDR3 is TGCGCCAGCAGCTTGGAAGTAGGGACAGGGATAAGCGAGCAGTACTTC.

This clone has just a few counts. The CDR3 DNA reads as TGTGCCAGCAGTTTATCGCCGGGACAGGGGGCCGGTGGCTACACCTTC. Protein product: CASSLSPGQGAGGYTF. The chain is built from TRBV27 and TRBJ1-2; 12 positions match TRBD1. The V segment lost 0 bases and the J segment 7 bases; nucleotides outside the gene matches: 6. Germline V gene sequence: CDR1 MNHEY, CDR2 SMNVEV (reference sequence). This CDR3 is built from 16 residues.

The chain links TRBV19 to TRBJ2-7; 11 bases match TRBD1. The CDR3 covers 15 residues. The germline CDR1 and CDR2 sequences are LNHDA and SQIVND (reference sequence). V shed 4 bases, J shed 2 bases, and the junction held 4 bases outside the gene matches. CDR3 sequence reads: CASSTRDRGTYEQYF. As DNA, the CDR3 is TGTGCCAGTAGTACACGGGACAGGGGGACCTACGAGCAGTACTTC.

The chain joins TRBV20-1 to TRBJ1-2; D unclear. Germline values: CDR1 DFQATT, CDR2 SNEGSKA (reference sequence). V was cut by 3 bases and J by 3 bases, with 5 bases left in between. The CDR3 contains 11 residues. Here the CDR3 reads CSARAYYGYTF. The CDR3 region has the DNA TGCAGTGCTAGGGCATACTATGGCTACACCTTC.